The next 14 T cell receptor beta chains were all read from a single sample in a study of identical twins. TCRdb reprocessed the 5' RACE reads with MiXCR, giving one entry per CDR3 protein. The data contain hundreds of thousands of distinct CDR3 sequences, 12% of them singletons. This sample also appeared in a second study, on yellow fever vaccine responses in identical twins.

Sequencing was carried out using PBMCs. Receptor source: a woman under 30 in good health.

The V and J genes are TRBV7-2 and TRBJ2-1; 9 bases align to TRBD2. This CDR3 region has 16 residues. From germline, CDR1 is SGHTA and CDR2 FQGNSA. J lost 5 bases, V lost 0 bases, and 5 bases had no gene match. The CDR3 nucleotides read TGTGCCAGCAGCTTAGCGACGCTAGCGGGACACAATGAGCAGTTCTTC. This sequence encodes CASSLATLAGHNEQFF.

The chain joins TRBV5-1 to TRBJ1-1; 9 nucleotides agree with TRBD1. V shed 0 bases and J 3 bases; nucleotides not matched to a gene: 3. This CDR3 spans 15 amino acids. In germline, CDR1 is SGHRS, CDR2 YFSETQ. CDR3 protein: CASSLGTGVYTEAFF. In DNA form, the CDR3 reads TGCGCCAGCAGCTTGGGGACAGGGGTGTACACTGAAGCTTTCTTT.

The chain carries TRBV12-3 or TRBV12-4 and TRBJ2-2; maybe TRBD2 (5 bases). CDR3 size: 15 residues. V was cut by 7 bases and J by 6 bases, with 18 bases left in between. The chain's CDR3 is CASTPNERTAGELFF. In nucleotides, the CDR3 is TGTGCCAGCACCCCAAACGAACGGACTGCCGGGGAGCTGTTTTTT.

The chain carries TRBV4-2 and TRBJ2-1; D may be TRBD2 (6 bases). The CDR3 contains 14 residues. Germline assignment: CDR1 LGHNA and CDR2 YNFKEQ. V lost 3 bases to trimming and J lost 4 bases, with 10 bases between them. The CDR3 region is CASSQPGEYNEQFF. The CDR3 bases are TGTGCCAGCAGCCAGCCGGGAGAATACAATGAGCAGTTCTTC.

The V and J genes are TRBV11-3 and TRBJ2-7, with D perhaps matching TRBD1 or TRBD2 (5 bases each). Germline CDR1 is SGHNT and CDR2 is YENEEA. V was shortened by 5 bases and J by 5 bases, with 10 bases between the two germline ends. CDR3 size: 12 residues. CDR3: CASSQGDHEQYF. The CDR3, as DNA: TGTGCCAGCAGCCAAGGGGACCACGAGCAGTACTTC. The full variable domain, with the rest looked up from reference TRBV11-3 and TRBJ2-7, is EAGVVQSPRYKIIEKKQPVAFWCNPISGHNTLYWYLQNLGQGPELLIRYENEEAVDDSQLPKDRFSAERLKGVDSTLKIQPAELGDSAVYLCASSQGDHEQYFGPGTRLTVT.

This rearrangement joins TRBV12-5 to TRBJ2-1, with D perhaps matching TRBD1 (5 bases). Germline-derived CDR1 and CDR2 are LGHNT and FRNRAP. CDR3 length: 12 amino acids. CDR3 sequence: CGLQGGENEQFF. DNA for the CDR3: TGTGGCTTGCAGGGTGGAGAAAATGAGCAGTTCTTC.

This clonotype was counted at least ten times. The gene calls are TRBV28 and TRBJ2-7; tentatively, D is TRBD1 (6 bases). Germline CDR1 MDHEN, CDR2 SYDVKM. The CDR3 is 13 amino acids. Trimming left V 6 bases short and J 2 bases short, with 11 bases between. In DNA form, the CDR3 reads TGTGCCAGCAGCAGGACAGACCCCTACGAGCAGTACGTC. Translating gives CASSRTDPYEQYV.

This clonotype was found many times. V gene TRBV6-1 combines with J gene TRBJ1-2; 7 positions match TRBD1. Germline values: CDR1 MNHNS, CDR2 SASEGT. This CDR3 is 13 amino acids long. The ends lost 6 bases at V and 5 bases at J; junction bases unmatched: 6. The CDR3 loop is CASSLATGYGYTF. As DNA, the CDR3 is TGTGCCAGCAGCCTCGCGACAGGGTATGGCTACACCTTC.

The chain is built from TRBV13 and TRBJ2-6; the D is unclear. From germline, CDR1 is PRHDT and CDR2 FYEKMQ (reference sequence). The CDR3 runs 16 residues. Deletions cut 5 bases from V and 0 bases from J, with 11 bases between. The CDR3, as DNA: TGTGCCAGCAGCCCTCGACTGCCCTCTGGGGCCAACGTCCTGACTTTC. Translation gives CASSPRLPSGANVLTF.

V usage is TRBV6-5 and J usage is TRBJ2-7; 9 positions match TRBD1. V was clipped by 2 bases and J by 0 bases; unmatched bases: 2. CDR3 length equals 15 residues. Looked up from germline, CDR1 is MNHEY and CDR2 is SVGAGI. CDR3 DNA sequence: TGTGCCAGCAGTTACCGGGACAGGGCCTCCTACGAGCAGTACTTC. Its protein product is CASSYRDRASYEQYF.

This clonotype was recorded a few times. This rearrangement joins TRBV10-3 to TRBJ2-7; TRBD1 matches 7 bases. The CDR3 consists of 14 residues. Germline loops: CDR1 ENHRY, CDR2 SYGVKD. V lost 4 bases to trimming and J lost 2 bases; unmatched junction nucleotides: 5. CDR3 amino acids: CAISGTGQTYEQYF. In DNA form, the CDR3 reads TGTGCCATCAGTGGGACAGGACAGACCTACGAGCAGTACTTC.

The sample holds a few counts of this clonotype. The chain couples TRBV12-3 or TRBV12-4 to TRBJ2-3; 16 nucleotides line up with TRBD2. The CDR3 has 16 amino acids. The V segment lost 5 bases and the J segment 8 bases; nucleotides outside the gene matches: 7. The CDR3 DNA reads as TGTGCCAGCAGTCCGGGGACTAGCGGGAGGGTAGTTACGCAGTATTTT. It encodes CASSPGTSGRVVTQYF.

This clonotype occurred a few times. The rearrangement uses TRBV3-1 and TRBJ2-5, with 7 bases fitting TRBD1. The CDR3 length is 15 residues. Germline trimming cut 1 base from V and 5 bases from J; bases unmatched to any gene: 7. Germline V gene lookup returns CDR1 LGHDT and CDR2 YNNKEL (reference sequence). The CDR3 is CASSQGDRGVETQYF. In DNA form, the CDR3 reads TGTGCCAGCAGCCAAGGGGACAGAGGGGTGGAGACCCAGTACTTC.

The gene calls are TRBV6-5 and TRBJ2-5; D is unresolved. Germline V gene data show CDR1 as MNHEY and CDR2 as SVGAGI. The CDR3 is made up of 13 amino acids. V was pared by 4 bases and J by 2 bases, with 8 bases between. CDR3 in DNA: TGTGCCAGCAGTTTTGCCATACAAGAGACCCAGTACTTC. Translating gives CASSFAIQETQYF.